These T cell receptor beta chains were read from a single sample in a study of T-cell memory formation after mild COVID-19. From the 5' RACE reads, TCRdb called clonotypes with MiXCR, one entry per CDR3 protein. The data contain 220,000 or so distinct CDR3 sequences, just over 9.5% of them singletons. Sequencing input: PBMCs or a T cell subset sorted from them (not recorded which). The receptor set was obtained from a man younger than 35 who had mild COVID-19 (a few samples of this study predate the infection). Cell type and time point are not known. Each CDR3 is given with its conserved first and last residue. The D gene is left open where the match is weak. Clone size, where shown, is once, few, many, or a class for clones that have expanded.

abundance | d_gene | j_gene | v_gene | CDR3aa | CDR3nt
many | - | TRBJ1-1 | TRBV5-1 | CASSSAGAQGGAFF | TGCGCCAGCAGCTCGGCAGGGGCCCAAGGAGGAGCTTTCTTT
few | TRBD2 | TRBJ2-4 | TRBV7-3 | CASSPGGGSDIQYF | TGTGCCAGCAGCCCCGGGGGGGGGTCAGACATTCAGTACTTC
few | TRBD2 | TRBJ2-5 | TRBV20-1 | CSARDRRTSDETQYF | TGCAGTGCTAGAGATCGGAGGACTAGCGATGAGACCCAGTACTTC
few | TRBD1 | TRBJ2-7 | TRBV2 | CASRRVRDSLTYEQYF | TGTGCCAGCAGGAGAGTCCGGGACAGTCTGACCTACGAGCAGTACTTC
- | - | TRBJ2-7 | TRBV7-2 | CASSPLDISYEQYF | TGTGCCAGCAGCCCCCTGGACATCTCCTACGAGCAGTACTTC
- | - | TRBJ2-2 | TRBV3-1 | CASSPLIGGLEAGELFF | TGTGCCAGCAGCCCCCTCATAGGCGGCCTAGAGGCCGGGGAGCTGTTTTTT
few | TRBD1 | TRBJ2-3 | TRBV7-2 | CASSVDRDRSADTQYF | TGTGCCAGCAGCGTAGACAGGGACAGGTCTGCAGATACGCAGTATTTT
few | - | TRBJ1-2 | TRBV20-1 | CSATDREAFYGYTF | TGCAGTGCTACCGATCGGGAAGCATTCTATGGCTACACCTTC
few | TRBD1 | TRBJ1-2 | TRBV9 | CASSVSQGWYGYTF | TGTGCCAGCAGCGTGTCACAGGGGTGGTATGGCTACACCTTC
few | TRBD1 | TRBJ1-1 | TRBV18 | CASWTGVNTEAFF | TGTGCCAGCTGGACAGGGGTGAACACTGAAGCTTTCTTT
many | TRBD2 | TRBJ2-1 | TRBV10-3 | CAISESASGGANEQFF | TGTGCCATCAGTGAGTCGGCTAGCGGGGGGGCTAATGAGCAGTTCTTC
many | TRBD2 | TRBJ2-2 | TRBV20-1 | CSARKLAGGTGELFF | TGCAGTGCTAGAAAGTTAGCGGGGGGCACCGGGGAGCTGTTTTTT
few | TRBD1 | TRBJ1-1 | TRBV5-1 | CASSLVTGGLLIPSRTSEAFF | TGCGCCAGCAGCTTGGTGACAGGGGGGCTGTTGATCCCGTCTAGAACATCTGAAGCTTTCTTT
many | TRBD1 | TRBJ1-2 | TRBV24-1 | CATRGTGGGYTF | TGTGCCACCAGGGGGACAGGGGGTGGCTACACCTTC
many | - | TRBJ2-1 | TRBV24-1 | CATGDRSSYNEQFF | TGTGCCACCGGGGACCGCAGCTCCTACAATGAGCAGTTCTTC
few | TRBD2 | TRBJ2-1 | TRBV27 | CASARDYNVNEQFF | TGTGCCAGCGCCCGGGACTACAACGTCAATGAGCAGTTCTTC
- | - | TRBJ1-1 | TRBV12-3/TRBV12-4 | CASRESEVNTEAFF | TGTGCCAGCAGGGAATCCGAGGTGAACACTGAAGCTTTCTTT
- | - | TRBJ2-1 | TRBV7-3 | CASSLRGTGEQFF | TGTGCCAGCAGCTTAAGGGGGACGGGTGAGCAGTTCTTC
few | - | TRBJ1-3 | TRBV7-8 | CASKMGFGNTIYF | TGTGCCAGCAAGATGGGATTTGGAAACACCATATATTTT
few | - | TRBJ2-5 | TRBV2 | CASGFAEETQYF | TGTGCCAGCGGCTTCGCGGAAGAGACCCAGTACTTC
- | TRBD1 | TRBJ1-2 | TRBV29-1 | CSVARDRGGGYTF | TGCAGCGTTGCCCGGGACAGGGGAGGAGGCTACACCTTC
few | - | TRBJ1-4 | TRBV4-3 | CASSQRGSEKLFF | TGCGCCAGCAGCCAGAGAGGAAGTGAAAAACTGTTTTTT